A single sample gave rise to the 30 T cell receptor beta chains below, sequenced in a study of HIV-infected patients and healthy controls. 450 to 600 ng RNA was reverse transcribed with alpha and beta constant-region primers. Alpha and beta chain libraries were made separately by chain-specific third strand synthesis with multiplexing indices. TCRdb ran MiXCR on the 5' RACE reads and lists one entry per CDR3 protein. The sample carries 7,500 to 8,000 distinct CDR3 sequences, 5% to 6.5% recorded once. Whole blood was used without fractionation, so all unsorted peripheral T cells were included. This material consisted of blood, taken before antiretroviral therapy. The receptors come from an adult with HIV infection.

This clonotype is medium-sized by share. The V gene is TRBV12-3 or TRBV12-4, the J gene TRBJ1-1, with TRBD1 identical over 9 bases. The CDR3 spans 15 residues. V lost 5 bases and J lost 3; bases outside the gene matches: 7. In DNA form, the CDR3 reads TGTGCCAGCAGTACCCGGGACAGGGAATACACTGAAGCTTTCTTT. The encoded protein is CASSTRDREYTEAFF.

The table lists this clonotype with many counts. This sequence joins TRBV6-6 and TRBJ1-4; no firm D call. There are 13 residues in the CDR3. CDR1 MNHNY and CDR2 SVGAGI come from the germline V gene (reference sequence). V was cut by 2 bases and J by 7 bases, with 8 bases left in between. CDR3 DNA: TGTGCCAGCAGTTACCTAAGTACTGAAAAACTGTTTTTT. Protein: CASSYLSTEKLFF.

This clonotype has ten or more counts. The chain recombines TRBV24-1 with TRBJ2-7; unclear D gene. The germline CDR1 and CDR2 sequences are KGHDR and SFDVKD. The V end was cut by 7 bases, the J end by 9 bases, with 12 bases between. This CDR3 comprises 11 residues. CDR3 sequence reads: CATSVLPRQYV. In DNA, the CDR3 is TGTGCCACCAGCGTACTCCCTCGGCAGTACGTC.

In this sample, this clonotype turned up a few times. This rearrangement joins TRBV19 to TRBJ2-6, with 9 bases fitting TRBD1. This CDR3 is built from 19 residues. Germline CDR1 reads LNHDA; CDR2 reads SQIVND (reference sequence). The trim removed 5 bases at V and 1 base at J, leaving 12 bases unmatched. The CDR3 region has the DNA TGTGCCAGTAGTGCCTACAGGGGGCTAAGTCGGTCTGGGGCCAACGTCCTGACTTTC. The encoded protein is CASSAYRGLSRSGANVLTF.

This clonotype was picked up many times. This chain connects TRBV6-5 to TRBJ2-2; 7 positions agree with TRBD1. CDR1 is MNHEY and CDR2 is SVGAGI in the germline V gene. CDR3 length: 14 amino acids. V shed 7 bases, J shed 2 bases, and the junction held 4 bases outside the gene matches. The CDR3 DNA reads as TGTGCCAGCAACCGGGACAGCAACACCGGGGAGCTGTTTTTT. Translated: CASNRDSNTGELFF.

This clonotype was counted between two and nine times. The gene calls are TRBV5-1 and TRBJ2-3; the D is unclear. V dropped 2 bases and J dropped 3 bases, with 19 bases sitting between them. Germline V gene sequence: CDR1 SGHRS, CDR2 YFSETQ. This CDR3 has 17 amino acids. CDR3 in amino acids: CASSFRLTAAQTDTQYF. The CDR3 DNA sequence: TGCGCCAGCAGCTTCAGGCTAACCGCAGCCCAGACAGATACGCAGTATTTT. The variable domain in full, with the rest retrieved from reference TRBV5-1 and TRBJ2-3, is KAGVTQTPRYLIKTRGQQVTLSCSPISGHRSVSWYQQTPGQGLQFLFEYFSETQRNKGNFPGRFSGRQFSNSRSEMNVSTLELGDSALYLCASSFRLTAAQTDTQYFGPGTRLTVL.

This clonotype was detected ten times or more. This chain joins TRBV24-1 and TRBJ2-3; D gene uncertain. CDR3 length equals 15 residues. Between the trimmed V and J ends, which lost 2 bases and 4 bases, there was a span of 12 bases. Germline values: CDR1 KGHDR, CDR2 SFDVKD. The CDR3 coding sequence is TGTGCCACCAGTGATTCTTGGGGAAGCGCAGATACGCAGTATTTT. It yields the protein CATSDSWGSADTQYF.

This clonotype was counted between two and nine times. The chain uses TRBV6-2 or TRBV6-3 and TRBJ1-1, with D maybe TRBD1 (5 bases). Between the trimmed V and J ends, which lost 1 base and 4 bases, there was a span of 7 bases. The germline V gene has CDR1 MNHEY and CDR2 SVGEGT. The CDR3 runs 13 residues. The chain's CDR3 is CASSYFGGTEAFF. The CDR3 DNA is TGTGCCAGCAGTTACTTCGGGGGCACTGAAGCTTTCTTT.

This clonotype was picked up many times. The chain employs TRBV12-3 or TRBV12-4 and TRBJ2-2; a possible D gene is TRBD2 (7 bases). The CDR3 covers 13 residues. V was pared by 6 bases and J by 7 bases, with 12 bases between. CDR3: CASRRGGVGELFF. The CDR3 DNA reads as TGTGCCAGCAGACGAGGGGGGGTCGGGGAGCTGTTTTTT.

By its share, this clonotype is medium-sized. The J gene is TRBJ2-3, the V gene TRBV5-5; D call uncertain. Germline CDR1 is SGHKS and CDR2 is YYEKEE (reference sequence). The V end lost 0 bases, the J end lost 1 base, and 6 bases lay between the germline ends. The CDR3 length is 14 residues. In DNA form, the CDR3 reads TGTGCCAGCAGCTTGGCGAGGTGCACAGATACGCAGTATTTT. This encodes CASSLARCTDTQYF.

In this sample, this clonotype is medium-sized. The rearrangement links TRBV14 to TRBJ1-2; 7 bases fit TRBD1. There are 15 residues in the CDR3. With 3 bases clipped from V and 2 bases from J, the junction kept 6 bases outside the gene matches. The germline V gene encodes CDR1 SGHDN and CDR2 FVKESK. CDR3 sequence: CASSQWDSTNYGYTF. CDR3 DNA sequence: TGTGCCAGCAGCCAGTGGGACAGTACAAACTATGGCTACACCTTC. Full variable domain (remainder filled in from reference TRBV14 and TRBJ1-2): EAGVTQFPSHSVIEKGQTVTLRCDPISGHDNLYWYRRVMGKEIKFLLHFVKESKQDESGMPNNRFLAERTGGTYSTLKVQPAELEDSGVYFCASSQWDSTNYGYTFGSGTRLTVV.

This clonotype was observed at least ten times. The rearrangement uses TRBV9 and TRBJ2-2; unclear D gene. CDR1 and CDR2 (germline): SGDLS, YYNGEE. The ends were cut back, 0 bases at V and 7 bases at J, with 10 bases in the middle. This CDR3 is 14 amino acids long. This CDR3 reads CASSVEDLGGELFF. CDR3 bases: TGTGCCAGCAGCGTAGAGGATCTTGGCGGGGAGCTGTTTTTT.

This clonotype occurred many times. The chain couples TRBV7-8 to TRBJ2-1; D is unclear. Germline CDR1 and CDR2: SGHVS and FQNEAQ. The CDR3 extends over 18 amino acids. Trimming stripped 1 base from V and 6 bases from J, with 22 bases between. In DNA, the CDR3 is TGTGCCAGCAGCTTAGGTGCTGGAGACCGAACTGGACCCAATGAGCAGTTCTTC. Translated: CASSLGAGDRTGPNEQFF.

This clonotype was seen only once. V gene TRBV3-1 combines with J gene TRBJ1-2, with D tentatively TRBD1 (5 bases). Germline CDR1 and CDR2: LGHDT and YNNKEL (reference sequence). The CDR3 is 15 residues long. The V end lost 1 base, the J end lost 0 bases, and 9 bases lay between the germline ends. The CDR3 sequence is CASSQGDPSNYGYTF. The CDR3 DNA reads TGTGCCAGCAGCCAAGGGGACCCATCTAACTATGGCTACACCTTC.

Judged by abundance, this clonotype is medium-sized. The chain joins TRBV7-6 to TRBJ2-1; TRBD2 agrees at 11 bases. The CDR3 is 15 amino acids. V dropped 6 bases and J dropped 5; count of bases not matched to a gene: 6. CDR1 and CDR2 (germline): SGHVS, FNYEAQ. The CDR3 sequence: CASSRVAGGHNEQFF. The DNA of the CDR3 is TGTGCCAGCAGTCGGGTAGCGGGGGGGCACAATGAGCAGTTCTTC.

This clonotype is deemed medium-sized. The chain uses TRBV2 and TRBJ2-3; tentative D call: TRBD2 (5 bases). This CDR3 spans 13 amino acids. From germline, CDR1 is SNHLY and CDR2 FYNNEI. The ends were cut back, 10 bases at V and 7 bases at J, with 18 bases in the middle. The CDR3 loop reads CATEDLTGNTQYF. CDR3 in DNA: TGTGCCACCGAGGACTTAACGGGGAATACGCAGTATTTT. The variable domain in full, with the rest retrieved from reference TRBV2 and TRBJ2-3, is EPEVTQTPSHQVTQMGQEVILRCVPISNHLYFYWYRQILGQKVEFLVSFYNNEISEKSEIFDDQFSVERPDGSNFTLKIRSTKLEDSAMYFCATEDLTGNTQYFGPGTRLTVL.

This clonotype was detected ten times or more. The genes are TRBV12-3 or TRBV12-4 and TRBJ2-2; 7 bases align to TRBD1. With 4 bases clipped from V and 8 bases from J, the junction kept 7 bases outside the gene matches. The CDR3 covers 14 residues. CDR3 in amino acids: CASSSTGPWGELFF. The CDR3 bases are TGTGCCAGCAGTTCGACAGGGCCCTGGGGGGAGCTGTTTTTT.

This clonotype counts as medium-sized (0.01 to 0.1%). Here the CDR3 DNA reads TGTGCCAGCAGCCGTTGGACAGGGCCCAATGAGCAGTTCTTC. It yields the protein CASSRWTGPNEQFF. The chain links TRBV7-2 to TRBJ2-1, with 8 positions matching TRBD1. V lost 5 bases and J lost 6; bases outside the gene matches: 6. Germline CDR1 reads SGHTA; CDR2 reads FQGNSA. The CDR3 has 14 amino acids.

This clonotype was detected many times. One end of the junction does not line up with germline, which may come from a read error. The V call is TRBV29-1, the J call TRBJ2-5; D possibly corresponds to TRBD2 (6 bases). The CDR3 contains 14 residues. CDR1 and CDR2 from the germline V gene are SQVTM and ANQGSEA. In DNA form, the CDR3 reads TGCATCGTTGGGGTACTAGGCGGGAAAGAGACCCAGTACTTC. Protein: CIVGVLGGKETQYF.

By its share, this clonotype is medium-sized. The chain links TRBV20-1 to TRBJ2-7, with D possibly being TRBD2 (6 bases). Germline V gene data show CDR1 as DFQATT and CDR2 as SNEGSKA (reference sequence). This CDR3 comprises 13 residues. V was pared by 6 bases and J by 1 base, with 13 bases between. CDR3 protein: CSARQGLSYEQYF. CDR3 nucleotides: TGCAGTGCCCGTCAGGGACTTTCCTACGAGCAGTACTTC.

This clonotype was counted ten times or more. CDR3 region: CASSFWGRNTEAFF. Here the CDR3 DNA reads TGTGCCAGCAGCTTTTGGGGTAGGAACACTGAAGCTTTCTTT. The chain uses TRBV5-6 and TRBJ1-1; D call uncertain. The germline V and J ends were trimmed by 2 bases and 1 base, with 9 bases remaining between them. CDR1 SGHDT and CDR2 YYEEEE come from the germline V gene. The CDR3 is made up of 14 amino acids.

This clonotype appeared many times. This chain uses TRBV6-2 or TRBV6-3 with TRBJ2-1, with D possibly TRBD2 on 6 matching bases. The CDR3 extends over 14 amino acids. CDR1 MNHEY and CDR2 SVGEGT come from the germline V gene. With 5 bases removed from V and 5 bases from J, the gap between germline ends came to 13 bases. Here the CDR3 DNA reads TGTGCCAGCAGTACATGGCGGGGAAACAATGAGCAGTTCTTC. This codes for CASSTWRGNNEQFF.

This clonotype was counted ten times or more. The V gene is TRBV7-9, the J gene TRBJ1-1, with D tentatively TRBD1 (5 bases). Germline loops: CDR1 SEHNR, CDR2 FQNEAQ (reference sequence). This CDR3 contains 15 residues. Trimming stripped 4 bases from V and 5 bases from J, with 17 bases between. The CDR3 spells CASSSTTGVRTEAFF. The CDR3 DNA reads as TGTGCCAGCAGCTCCACTACAGGCGTCAGGACTGAAGCTTTCTTT.

This clonotype has at least ten counts. The chain recombines TRBV12-3 or TRBV12-4 with TRBJ2-2; TRBD1 is a possible D gene (6 bases). The V gene lost 5 bases and the J gene lost 0 bases, with 16 bases spanning the gap. The CDR3 is 17 residues long. The CDR3 region has the DNA TGTGCCAGCAGTCCCTATGGGGGCGCTTCGAACACCGGGGAGCTGTTTTTT. Translated, it gives CASSPYGGASNTGELFF.

By share, this clonotype counts as medium-sized. The chain employs TRBV9 and TRBJ2-7, with 8 bases fitting TRBD2. The CDR3 runs 13 residues. CDR1 is SGDLS, CDR2 YYNGEE, per germline. Unmatched junction bases numbered 6, after V lost 4 bases and J lost 6 bases. The CDR3 loop reads CASSRGGSGEQYF. In nucleotides, the CDR3 is TGTGCCAGCAGCCGGGGGGGGTCGGGCGAGCAGTACTTC.

V and J are TRBV6-5 and TRBJ1-1; 8 bases map to TRBD1. Per germline, CDR1 MNHEY and CDR2 SVGAGI. The ends lost 4 bases at V and 11 bases at J; junction bases unmatched: 12. The CDR3 spans 14 residues. The CDR3 DNA reads as TGTGCCAGCAGTTTCTCACCGACAGGGGTTGGGGCTTTCTTT. As protein: CASSFSPTGVGAFF.

By proportion, this clonotype is medium-sized. This rearrangement joins TRBV13 to TRBJ2-5; no firm D call. Germline V lookup: CDR1 PRHDT, CDR2 FYEKMQ (reference sequence). V lost 5 bases to trimming and J lost 5 bases, with 15 bases between them. CDR3 length equals 14 residues. The CDR3 DNA is TGTGCCAGCAGCACACGGAGACTCGGGGAGACCCAGTACTTC. This encodes CASSTRRLGETQYF.

This clonotype ranks as medium-sized. The V call is TRBV5-4, the J call TRBJ2-5; D possibly corresponds to TRBD1 (5 bases). Trimming removed 1 base at V and 4 bases at J, with 14 bases between. The CDR3 has 15 amino acids. Germline loops: CDR1 SGHNT, CDR2 YYREEE (reference sequence). The CDR3 nucleotides read TGTGCCAGCAGCTTGACCAGGGCAGACCGAGAGACCCAGTACTTC. Amino acid sequence: CASSLTRADRETQYF.

This clonotype was detected many times. The chain recombines TRBV7-9 with TRBJ2-7; D gene ambiguous. Per germline, CDR1 SEHNR and CDR2 FQNEAQ (reference sequence). The CDR3 extends over 12 amino acids. The V end lost 5 bases, the J end lost 0 bases, and 5 bases lay between the germline ends. As DNA, the CDR3 is TGTGCCAGCAGCGTCGACTCCTACGAGCAGTACGTC. Translation: CASSVDSYEQYV.

This clonotype showed up many times. The chain couples TRBV15 to TRBJ2-1; no reliable D call. Per the germline V gene, CDR1 is LNHNV and CDR2 is YYDKDF (reference sequence). Trimming pared 1 base from V and 2 bases from J, leaving 6 bases between. The CDR3 runs 14 residues. The CDR3 protein is CATSRGAPYNEQFF. The CDR3 DNA reads as TGTGCCACCAGCAGAGGCGCTCCCTACAATGAGCAGTTCTTC.